Below, one T cell receptor beta chain is given with its context. This entry comes from a study of T cell responses to AZD1222 COVID-19 vaccine. The data were produced by immunoSEQ multiplex PCR, yet TCRdb's version contains in-frame clones alone and is incomplete. The data show more than 150,000 clones, with roughly 90% seen just once and about 1.6% held by the top ten. The CDR3 runs to 15 residues. V lost 0 bases and J 14 bases, leaving 20 bases between the germline ends. Germline V gene data show CDR1 as SGHDT and CDR2 as YYEEEE. V usage is TRBV5-6 and J usage is TRBJ1-4, with D perhaps TRBD1 (6 bases). The origin of this receptor is an adult who received the AZD1222 COVID-19 vaccine. The specimen comprised peripheral blood, sampled 28 days after the second AZD1222 dose. The CDR3, as DNA: TGTGCCAGCAGCTTGGGAGGGGCGCCAGGGGAGAGGCTGTTTTTT. Translating it yields CASSLGGAPGERLFF.